The 18 T cell receptor beta chains below all came from one sample that was sequenced in a study of radiation and T cells in renal cell carcinoma. Stated time point: blood 4 weeks post-SBRT, at nephrectomy. Treatment specified: 15 Gy SBRT to primary tumor, nephrectomy 4 weeks later. Using immunoSEQ multiplex PCR, the repertoire was profiled, and TCRdb retains in-frame clones only, with some absent. The sample includes approximately 85,000 clones, roughly nine tenths seen only once; the top ten take roughly 6%. The sample here was blood, taken from a patient whose treatment included radiotherapy and nephrectomy. The source of these receptors is a woman in her 70s with renal cell carcinoma.

The chain links TRBV11-2 to TRBJ1-4, with D tentatively TRBD1 (6 bases). CDR3 length equals 15 residues. Looked up from germline, CDR1 is SGHAT and CDR2 is FQNNGV. Trimming left V 2 bases short and J 8 bases short, with 15 bases between. The CDR3 nucleotides read TGTGCCAGCAGCTTACCGACAGGTTGGACCGAAAAACTGTTTTTT. The encoded protein is CASSLPTGWTEKLFF.

The V and J genes are TRBV7-3 and TRBJ1-1; the D gene is possibly TRBD1 (5 bases). Deletions cut 1 base from V and 6 bases from J, with 18 bases between. The CDR3 spans 16 residues. Per the germline V gene, CDR1 is SGHTA and CDR2 is FQGTGA. CDR3 sequence (DNA): TGTGCCAGCAGCTTAATGGGTGGGATGGGGCCCGCTGAAGCTTTCTTT. This codes for CASSLMGGMGPAEAFF.

The J gene is TRBJ1-4, the V gene TRBV19; 7 bases are a match to TRBD1. Trimming took 5 bases from V and 0 from J; bases not matched to a gene: 3. Looked up from germline, CDR1 is LNHDA and CDR2 is SQIVND (reference sequence). The CDR3 has 15 amino acids. The CDR3 region has the DNA TGTGCCAGTAGTTCAGGGGGTACAACTAATGAAAAACTGTTTTTT. Its translation: CASSSGGTTNEKLFF.

The chain is built from TRBV28 and TRBJ1-1; TRBD1 matches 7 bases. Germline lookup yields CDR1 MDHEN and CDR2 SYDVKM. The CDR3 extends over 15 amino acids. With 3 bases clipped from V and 5 bases from J, the junction kept 9 bases outside the gene matches. The CDR3 loop reads CASSLERDSRTEAFF. The CDR3 bases are TGTGCCAGCAGTTTGGAAAGGGACAGCCGAACTGAAGCTTTCTTT.

This rearrangement joins TRBV18 to TRBJ2-2; no definite D call. The CDR3 totals 14 residues. The ends were cut back, 1 base at V and 8 bases at J, with 11 bases in the middle. Looked up from germline, CDR1 is KGHSH and CDR2 is LQKENI. CDR3 sequence: CASSPLPNGGELFF. DNA of the CDR3: TGTGCCAGCTCACCACTTCCGAACGGTGGGGAGCTGTTTTTT.

In regard to this clone: A junction boundary mismatches the germline segment, possibly from a read error. The chain carries TRBV5-1 and TRBJ1-2; D is unclear. The CDR3 spans 11 residues. Germline V gene sequence: CDR1 SGHRS, CDR2 YFSETQ. For the CDR3, the DNA is TGCGCCAGCAGCTTGCGGGAGGAGGTTCTGTTC. As protein: CASSLREEVLF.

This chain joins TRBV5-4 and TRBJ2-7, with D hard to call. This CDR3 region has 14 residues. The V gene's germline CDR1 is SGHNT and CDR2 YYREEE (reference sequence). With 4 bases removed from V and 6 bases from J, the gap between germline ends came to 17 bases. The CDR3 loop reads CASSQDLASGEQYF. The CDR3 coding sequence is TGTGCCAGCAGCCAAGATCTGGCTAGTGGCGAGCAGTACTTC.

V gene TRBV14 combines with J gene TRBJ1-2; a weak D match, TRBD1 (6 bases). CDR3 length equals 14 residues. V was clipped by 1 base and J by 1 base, with 7 bases between them. CDR1 and CDR2 from the germline V gene are SGHDN and FVKESK. This CDR3 is CASSQVRGNYGYTF. The CDR3 coding sequence is TGTGCCAGCAGCCAAGTCAGGGGTAACTATGGCTACACCTTC.

The chain recombines TRBV4-3 with TRBJ1-4; 8 nucleotides agree with TRBD1. The CDR3 length is 16 residues. The V segment lost 0 bases and the J segment 9 bases; nucleotides outside the gene matches: 9. Germline V CDR1 and CDR2: LGHNA, YSLEER. CDR3 coding DNA: TGCGCCAGCAGCCAAGATCTTCGGGACAGGACGAAAAAACTGTTTTTT. Protein product: CASSQDLRDRTKKLFF.

J is TRBJ1-1 and V is TRBV4-2; TRBD1 might be the D (5 bases). The V end was cut by 0 bases, the J end by 5 bases, with 13 bases between. The CDR3 runs 15 residues. Per germline, CDR1 LGHNA and CDR2 YNFKEQ. The CDR3 reads CASSQDGRVSTEAFF. CDR3 DNA sequence: TGTGCCAGCAGCCAAGACGGCAGGGTGAGTACTGAAGCTTTCTTT.

V and J are TRBV28 and TRBJ2-1; D not resolved. This CDR3 is built from 12 residues. V dropped 6 bases and J dropped 5 bases, with 8 bases sitting between them. Looked up from germline, CDR1 is MDHEN and CDR2 is SYDVKM. CDR3 coding DNA: TGTGCCAGCAGGACCCTGAACAATGAGCAGTTCTTC. It translates to CASRTLNNEQFF. Drawing the rest from reference TRBV28 and TRBJ2-1, the complete variable domain is DVKVTQSSRYLVKRTGEKVFLECVQDMDHENMFWYRQDPGLGLRLIYFSYDVKMKEKGDIPEGYSVSREKKERFSLILESASTNQTSMYLCASRTLNNEQFFGPGTRLTVL.

The CDR3, as DNA: TGCGCCAGCAGCCAATATAGTGGTGAGGGCTACACCTTC. Translating it yields CASSQYSGEGYTF. The gene calls are TRBV4-3 and TRBJ1-2; D is ambiguous. V was pared by 2 bases and J by 8 bases, with 12 bases between. The CDR3 runs 13 residues. Per the germline V gene, CDR1 is LGHNA and CDR2 is YSLEER.

This clone was found once. The germline gene is not matched at one end of the junction; a read error may be the cause. This chain connects TRBV7-7 to TRBJ1-1, with unresolved D. CDR3 size: 14 residues. Germline assignment: CDR1 SSHAT and CDR2 FNYEAQ (reference sequence). CDR3 bases: TGTGCTAGCAGCCCCGTTTCGGGGAACACTGAAGCTTTCTTT. Protein sequence: CASSPVSGNTEAFF.

This clone came up a few times. The chain links TRBV6-5 to TRBJ1-1; D is ambiguous. This CDR3 contains 13 residues. From germline, CDR1 is MNHEY and CDR2 SVGAGI. Trimming took 6 bases from V and 1 from J, leaving 9 bases between them. The CDR3 sequence is CASSRKGNTEAFF. CDR3 DNA sequence: TGTGCCAGCAGCCGAAAAGGGAACACTGAAGCTTTCTTT.

The J gene is TRBJ2-7, the V gene TRBV28, with 9 bases matching TRBD2. V lost 6 bases, J lost 9 bases, and 18 bases stayed unmatched. The V gene's germline CDR1 is MDHEN and CDR2 SYDVKM. The length of the CDR3 is 16 residues. CDR3 nucleotides: TGTGCCAGCAGCTCCGCCCGAGGGACTAGCCCGGGGGCGCAGTACTTC. It translates to CASSSARGTSPGAQYF.

The chain joins TRBV25-1 to TRBJ2-7; D gene unclear. Germline-derived CDR1 and CDR2 are MGHDK and SYGVNS. The V end lost 4 bases, the J end lost 1 base, and 8 bases lay between the germline ends. This CDR3 has 13 amino acids. The CDR3 region is CASSATLSYEQYF. The CDR3 DNA sequence: TGTGCCAGCAGTGCGACTTTATCCTACGAGCAGTACTTC.

CDR3 region: CATSRDRAGGKYF. CDR3 DNA sequence: TGTGCCACCAGCAGAGATCGTGCGGGAGGGAAGTACTTC. The chain has TRBV15 and TRBJ2-7; 9 bases agree with TRBD2. Germline V gene lookup returns CDR1 LNHNV and CDR2 YYDKDF (reference sequence). The CDR3 length is 13 residues. The V segment lost 0 bases and the J segment 11 bases; nucleotides outside the gene matches: 5. The full variable domain, in which reference TRBV15 and TRBJ2-7 provide the parts outside the CDR3, is DAMVIQNPRYQVTQFGKPVTLSCSQTLNHNVMYWYQQKSSQAPKLLFHYYDKDFNNEADTPDNFQSRRPNTSFCFLDIRSPGLGDTAMYLCATSRDRAGGKYFGPGTRLTVT.

The chain joins TRBV5-1 to TRBJ2-3; D remains ambiguous. The germline V gene encodes CDR1 SGHRS and CDR2 YFSETQ. This CDR3 comprises 13 residues. V dropped 1 base and J dropped 0 bases, with 3 bases sitting between them. The CDR3 is CASSLFSTDTQYF. CDR3 DNA sequence: TGCGCCAGCAGCTTGTTCAGCACAGATACGCAGTATTTT.